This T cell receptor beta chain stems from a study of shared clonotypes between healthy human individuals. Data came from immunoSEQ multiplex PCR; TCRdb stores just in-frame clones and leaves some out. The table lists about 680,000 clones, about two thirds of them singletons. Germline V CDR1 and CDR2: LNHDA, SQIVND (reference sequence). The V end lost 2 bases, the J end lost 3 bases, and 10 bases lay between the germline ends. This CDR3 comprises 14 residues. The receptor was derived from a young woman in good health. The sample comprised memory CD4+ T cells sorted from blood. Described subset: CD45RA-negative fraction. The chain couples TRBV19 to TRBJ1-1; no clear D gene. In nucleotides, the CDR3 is TGTGCCAGTAGTATAAGAGGGATTGACACTGAAGCTTTCTTT. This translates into CASSIRGIDTEAFF. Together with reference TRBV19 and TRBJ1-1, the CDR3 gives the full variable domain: DGGITQSPKYLFRKEGQNVTLSCEQNLNHDAMYWYRQDPGQGLRLIYYSQIVNDFQKGDIAEGYSVSREKKESFPLTVTSAQKNPTAFYLCASSIRGIDTEAFFGQGTRLTVV.